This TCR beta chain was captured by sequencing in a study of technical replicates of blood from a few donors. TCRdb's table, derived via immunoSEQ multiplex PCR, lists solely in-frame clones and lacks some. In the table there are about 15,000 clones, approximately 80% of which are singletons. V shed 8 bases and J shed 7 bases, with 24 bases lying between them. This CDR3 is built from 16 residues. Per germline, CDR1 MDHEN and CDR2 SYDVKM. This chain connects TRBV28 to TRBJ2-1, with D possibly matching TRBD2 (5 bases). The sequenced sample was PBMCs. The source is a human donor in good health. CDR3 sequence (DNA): TGTGCCAGCGGGAGCGGCTCCCAAGGGCTCGCTAATGAGCAGTTCTTC. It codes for CASGSGSQGLANEQFF.